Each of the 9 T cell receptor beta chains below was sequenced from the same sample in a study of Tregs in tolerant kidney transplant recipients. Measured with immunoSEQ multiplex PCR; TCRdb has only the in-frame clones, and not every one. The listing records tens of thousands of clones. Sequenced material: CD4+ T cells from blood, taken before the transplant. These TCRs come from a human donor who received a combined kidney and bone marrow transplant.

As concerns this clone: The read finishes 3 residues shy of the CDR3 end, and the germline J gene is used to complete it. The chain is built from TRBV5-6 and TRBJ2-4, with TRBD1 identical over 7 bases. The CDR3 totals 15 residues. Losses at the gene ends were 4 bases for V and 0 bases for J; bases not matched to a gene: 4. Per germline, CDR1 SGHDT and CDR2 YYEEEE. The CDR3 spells CASSPGQRAKNIQYF. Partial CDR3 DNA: TGTGCCAGCAGCCCGGGACAGAGAGCCAAAAACATT.

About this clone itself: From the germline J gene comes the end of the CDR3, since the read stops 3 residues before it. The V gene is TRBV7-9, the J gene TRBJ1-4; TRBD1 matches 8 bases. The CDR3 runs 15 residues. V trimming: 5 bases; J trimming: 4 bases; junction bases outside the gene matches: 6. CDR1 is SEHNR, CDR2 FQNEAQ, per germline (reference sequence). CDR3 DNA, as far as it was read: TGTGCCAGCAGCCAGGGGGCCACGATTAATGAAAAA. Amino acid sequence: CASSQGATINEK. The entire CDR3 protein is CASSQGATINEKLFF.

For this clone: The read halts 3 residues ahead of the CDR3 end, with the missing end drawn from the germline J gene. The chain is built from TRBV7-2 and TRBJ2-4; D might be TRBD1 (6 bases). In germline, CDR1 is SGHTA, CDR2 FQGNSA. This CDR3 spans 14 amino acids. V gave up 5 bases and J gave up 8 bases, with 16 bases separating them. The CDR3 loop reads CASSKGGQSDIQYF. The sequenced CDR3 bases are TGTGCCAGCAGCAAGGGCGGACAGTCGGACATT. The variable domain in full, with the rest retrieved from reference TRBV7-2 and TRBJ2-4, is GAGVSQSPSNKVTEKGKDVELRCDPISGHTALYWYRQSLGQGLEFLIYFQGNSAPDKSGLPSDRFSAERTGGSVSTLTIQRTQQEDSAVYLCASSKGGQSDIQYFGAGTRLSVL.

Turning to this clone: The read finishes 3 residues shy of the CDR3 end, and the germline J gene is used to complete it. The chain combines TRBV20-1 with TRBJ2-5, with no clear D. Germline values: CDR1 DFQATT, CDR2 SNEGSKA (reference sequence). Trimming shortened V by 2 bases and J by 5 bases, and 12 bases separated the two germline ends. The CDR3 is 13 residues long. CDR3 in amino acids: CSARPRWWETQYF. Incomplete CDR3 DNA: TGCAGTGCTAGACCCCGGTGGTGGGAGACC.

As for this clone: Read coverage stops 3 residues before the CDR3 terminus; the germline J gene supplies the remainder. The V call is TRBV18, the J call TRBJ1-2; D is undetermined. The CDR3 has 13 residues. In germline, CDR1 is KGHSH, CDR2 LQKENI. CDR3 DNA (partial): TGTGCCAGCTCACCAGGAGCAGGTAACGGC. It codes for CASSPGAGNG. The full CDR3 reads CASSPGAGNGYTF.

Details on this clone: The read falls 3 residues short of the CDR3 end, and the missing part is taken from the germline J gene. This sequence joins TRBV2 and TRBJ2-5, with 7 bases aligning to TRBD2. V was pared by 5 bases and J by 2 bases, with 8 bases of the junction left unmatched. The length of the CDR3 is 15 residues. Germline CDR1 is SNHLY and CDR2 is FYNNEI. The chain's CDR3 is CASSPDSSGQETQYF. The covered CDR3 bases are TGTGCCAGCAGTCCAGATTCTAGCGGACAAGAGACC.

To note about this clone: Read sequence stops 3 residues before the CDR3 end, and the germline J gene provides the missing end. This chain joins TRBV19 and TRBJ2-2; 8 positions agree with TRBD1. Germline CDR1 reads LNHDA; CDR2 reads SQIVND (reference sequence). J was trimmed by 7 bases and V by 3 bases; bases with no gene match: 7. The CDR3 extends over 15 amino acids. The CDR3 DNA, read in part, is TGTGCCAGTAGTATCCAGGGGGCGCAGGTCGGGGAG. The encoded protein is CASSIQGAQVGE. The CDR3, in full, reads CASSIQGAQVGELFF.

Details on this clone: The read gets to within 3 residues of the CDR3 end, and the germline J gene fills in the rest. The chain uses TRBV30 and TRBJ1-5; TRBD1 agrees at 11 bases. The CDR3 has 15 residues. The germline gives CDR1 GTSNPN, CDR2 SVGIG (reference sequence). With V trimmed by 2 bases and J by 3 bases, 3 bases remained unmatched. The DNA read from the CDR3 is TGTGCCTGGAGTTCCGGACAGGGGGCCAATCAGCCC. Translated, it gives CAWSSGQGANQP. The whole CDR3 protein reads CAWSSGQGANQPQHF.

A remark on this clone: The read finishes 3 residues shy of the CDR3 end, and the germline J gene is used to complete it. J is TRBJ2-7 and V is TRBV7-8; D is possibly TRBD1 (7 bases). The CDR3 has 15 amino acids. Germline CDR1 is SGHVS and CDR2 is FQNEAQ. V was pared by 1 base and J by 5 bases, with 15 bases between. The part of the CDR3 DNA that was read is TGTGCCAGCAGCTTAGGCGGGTTCAGGGGGGACGAG. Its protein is CASSLGGFRGDE. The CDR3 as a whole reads CASSLGGFRGDEQYF.